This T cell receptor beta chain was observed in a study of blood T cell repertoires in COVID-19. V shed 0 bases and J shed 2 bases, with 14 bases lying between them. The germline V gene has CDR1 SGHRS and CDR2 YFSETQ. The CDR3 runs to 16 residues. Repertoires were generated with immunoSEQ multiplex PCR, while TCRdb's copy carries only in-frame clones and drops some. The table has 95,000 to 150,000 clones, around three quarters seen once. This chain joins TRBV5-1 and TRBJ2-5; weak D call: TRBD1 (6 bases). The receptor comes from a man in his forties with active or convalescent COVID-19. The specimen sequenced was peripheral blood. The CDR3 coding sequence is TGCGCCAGCAGCTTGGTCAGGGGAGTAGGGCAAGAGACCCAGTACTTC. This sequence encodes CASSLVRGVGQETQYF.